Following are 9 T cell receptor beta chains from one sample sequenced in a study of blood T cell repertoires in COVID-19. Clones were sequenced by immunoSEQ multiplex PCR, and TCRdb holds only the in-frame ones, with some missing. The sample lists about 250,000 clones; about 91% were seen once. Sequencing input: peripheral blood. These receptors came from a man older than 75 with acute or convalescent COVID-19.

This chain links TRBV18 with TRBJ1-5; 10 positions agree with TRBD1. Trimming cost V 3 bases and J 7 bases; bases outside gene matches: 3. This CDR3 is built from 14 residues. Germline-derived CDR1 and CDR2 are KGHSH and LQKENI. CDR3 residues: CASSPDRGAQPQHF. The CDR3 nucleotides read TGTGCCAGCTCACCGGACAGGGGGGCGCAGCCCCAGCATTTT. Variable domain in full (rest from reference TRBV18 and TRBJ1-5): NAGVMQNPRHLVRRRGQEARLRCSPMKGHSHVYWYRQLPEEGLKFMVYLQKENIIDESGMPKERFSAEFPKEGPSILRIQQVVRGDSAAYFCASSPDRGAQPQHFGDGTRLSIL.

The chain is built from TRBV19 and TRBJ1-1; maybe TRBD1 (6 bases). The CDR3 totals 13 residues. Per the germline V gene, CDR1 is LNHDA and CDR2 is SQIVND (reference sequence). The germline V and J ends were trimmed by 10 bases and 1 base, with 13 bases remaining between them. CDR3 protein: CATSKDRNTEAFF. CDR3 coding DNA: TGTGCCACCTCAAAGGACAGGAACACTGAAGCTTTCTTT.

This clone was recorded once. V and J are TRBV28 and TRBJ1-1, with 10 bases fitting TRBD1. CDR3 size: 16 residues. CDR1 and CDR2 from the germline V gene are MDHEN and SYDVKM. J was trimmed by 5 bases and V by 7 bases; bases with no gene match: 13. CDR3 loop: CASNLPRGTGVTEAFF. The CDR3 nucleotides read TGTGCCAGCAACTTACCTCGGGGGACAGGGGTAACTGAAGCTTTCTTT. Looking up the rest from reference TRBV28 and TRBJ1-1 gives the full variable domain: DVKVTQSSRYLVKRTGEKVFLECVQDMDHENMFWYRQDPGLGLRLIYFSYDVKMKEKGDIPEGYSVSREKKERFSLILESASTNQTSMYLCASNLPRGTGVTEAFFGQGTRLTVV.

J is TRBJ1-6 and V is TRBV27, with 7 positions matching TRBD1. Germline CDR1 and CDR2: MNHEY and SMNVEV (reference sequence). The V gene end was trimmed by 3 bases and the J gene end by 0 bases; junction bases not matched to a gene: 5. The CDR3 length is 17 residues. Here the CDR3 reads CASSLAGQFSYNSPLHF. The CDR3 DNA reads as TGTGCCAGCAGTTTGGCGGGACAGTTCTCCTATAATTCACCCCTCCACTTT.

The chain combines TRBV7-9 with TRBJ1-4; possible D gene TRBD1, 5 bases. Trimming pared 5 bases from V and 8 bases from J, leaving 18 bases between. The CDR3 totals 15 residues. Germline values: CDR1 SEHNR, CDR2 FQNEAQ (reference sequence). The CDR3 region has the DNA TGTGCCAGCAGCCGCCCGGCGGGGGGGGTCGAAAAACTGTTTTTT. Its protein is CASSRPAGGVEKLFF. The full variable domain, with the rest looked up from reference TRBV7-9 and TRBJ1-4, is DTGVSQNPRHKITKRGQNVTFRCDPISEHNRLYWYRQTLGQGPEFLTYFQNEAQLEKSRLLSDRFSAERPKGSFSTLEIQRTEQGDSAMYLCASSRPAGGVEKLFFGSGTQLSVL.

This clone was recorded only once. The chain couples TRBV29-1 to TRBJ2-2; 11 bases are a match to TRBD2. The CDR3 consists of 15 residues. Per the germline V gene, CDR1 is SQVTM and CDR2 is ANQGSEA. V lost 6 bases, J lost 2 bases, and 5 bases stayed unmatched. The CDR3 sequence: CSVMGLAVNTGELFF. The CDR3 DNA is TGCAGCGTCATGGGACTAGCGGTTAACACCGGGGAGCTGTTTTTT.

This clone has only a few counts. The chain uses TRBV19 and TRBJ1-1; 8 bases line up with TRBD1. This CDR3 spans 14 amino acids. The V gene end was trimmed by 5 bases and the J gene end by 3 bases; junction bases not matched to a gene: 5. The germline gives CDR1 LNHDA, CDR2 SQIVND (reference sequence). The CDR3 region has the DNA TGTGCCAGTAGTGTTTACAGGGGGGACACTGAAGCTTTCTTT. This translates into CASSVYRGDTEAFF.

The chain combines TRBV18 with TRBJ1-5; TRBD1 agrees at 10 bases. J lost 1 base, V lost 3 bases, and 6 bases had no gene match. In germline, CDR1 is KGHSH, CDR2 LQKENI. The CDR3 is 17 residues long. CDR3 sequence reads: CASSPQDRGRSNQPQHF. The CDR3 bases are TGTGCCAGCTCACCTCAAGACAGGGGGCGAAGCAATCAGCCCCAGCATTTT.

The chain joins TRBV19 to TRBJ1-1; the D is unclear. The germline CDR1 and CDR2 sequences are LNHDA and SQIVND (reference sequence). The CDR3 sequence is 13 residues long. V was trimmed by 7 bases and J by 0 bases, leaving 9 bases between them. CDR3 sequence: CASIDSLNTEAFF. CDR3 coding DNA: TGTGCCAGTATCGATAGTTTGAACACTGAAGCTTTCTTT.